Listed here are 24 T cell receptor beta chains from one sample, sequenced in a study of breast tumors, draining lymph nodes, adjacent tissues (dated by TCRdb to about 2016). The lymph node samples were taken from the axillary draining lymph nodes of breast cancer patients. Library preparation was by multiplex PCR. The run used an Illumina HiSeq 2000. TCRdb redid the processing of the public reads, applying fastp at Q25 and MiXCR, and retained in-frame beta chains. All rows with the same CDR3 protein become a single entry with the most common DNA and genes. The sample table contains under 300,000 distinct CDR3 sequences; only one count was recorded for roughly a third of them. The top ten clones comprise approximately 3.6% of the sample. The sequenced sample consisted of axillary lymph node tissue. Receptors originate from a female donor with breast cancer. Some clones in this sample may be carry-over from other donors' samples.

This clonotype was detected many times. The chain has TRBV5-6 and TRBJ1-6; D gene uncertain. V lost 2 bases and J lost 3, with 0 bases in between. Germline V gene lookup returns CDR1 SGHDT and CDR2 YYEEEE. The CDR3 sequence is 12 residues long. The CDR3 bases are TGTGCCAGCAGCTTCTATAATTCACCCCTCCACTTT. This encodes CASSFYNSPLHF. Complete variable domain (other parts from reference TRBV5-6 and TRBJ1-6): DAGVTQSPTHLIKTRGQQVTLRCSPKSGHDTVSWYQQALGQGPQFIFQYYEEEERQRGNFPDRFSGHQFPNYSSELNVNALLLGDSALYLCASSFYNSPLHFGNGTRLTVT.

This clonotype occurred many times. The genes are TRBV19 and TRBJ1-2, with 7 bases lining up with TRBD1. Germline CDR1 reads LNHDA; CDR2 reads SQIVND (reference sequence). V lost 5 bases, J lost 7 bases, and 7 bases stayed unmatched. The CDR3 is made up of 13 amino acids. CDR3: CASSGFGDSGYTF. In DNA form, the CDR3 reads TGTGCCAGTAGTGGCTTTGGGGACAGTGGCTACACCTTC.

As concerns this clonotype: This sequence may be a read error, since a much larger clone differs from it by one base. DNA for the CDR3: TGTGCCAGCAGCTTAGGCAGGGTGCCAGGGCGGGGCTACACCTTC. Translated: CASSLGRVPGRGYTF. This chain uses TRBV4-1 with TRBJ1-2; D is perhaps TRBD1 (5 bases). Looked up from germline, CDR1 is MGHRA and CDR2 is YSYEKL. This CDR3 contains 15 residues.

In this sample, this clonotype turned up a few times. This chain joins TRBV12-3 or TRBV12-4 and TRBJ2-1; 8 positions match TRBD2. CDR3 length: 17 residues. Germline trimming cut 6 bases from V and 4 bases from J; bases unmatched to any gene: 14. The CDR3 DNA is TGTGCCAGCAGACCCGGGCGACTAGCGAATCAATACAATGAGCAGTTCTTC. Protein sequence: CASRPGRLANQYNEQFF.

There are many counts of this clonotype. CDR3 coding DNA: TGCGCCAGCAGCTTGGAGGGACTCAATGAGCAGTTCTTC. The encoded protein is CASSLEGLNEQFF. The chain has TRBV5-1 and TRBJ2-1, with D possibly matching TRBD2 (6 bases). Trimming removed 0 bases from V and 6 bases from J, with 7 bases in between. The CDR3 is 13 amino acids. Germline V gives CDR1 SGHRS, CDR2 YFSETQ.

Concerning this clonotype itself: Germline is not matched at one junction end, which may reflect a read error. The chain carries TRBV4-2 and TRBJ2-1; 11 bases map to TRBD2. There are 18 residues in the CDR3. Per germline, CDR1 LGHNA and CDR2 YNFKEQ. CDR3 loop: CASSQDSIAGGPYNGQFF. The CDR3 DNA sequence: TGTGCCAGCAGCCAAGATAGTATAGCGGGAGGGCCCTACAATGGGCAGTTCTTC.

This clonotype was recorded at least ten times. This rearrangement joins TRBV9 to TRBJ2-1; 9 nucleotides align to TRBD2. V was pared by 3 bases and J by 9 bases, with 10 bases of the junction left unmatched. Germline V gene data show CDR1 as SGDLS and CDR2 as YYNGEE. The CDR3 covers 15 residues. CDR3 loop: CASSASGGLGREQFF. The CDR3 DNA reads TGTGCCAGCAGCGCGAGCGGGGGGCTAGGACGTGAGCAGTTCTTC.

There are many counts of this clonotype. This chain uses TRBV2 with TRBJ1-2; 9 bases line up with TRBD1. The CDR3 consists of 16 residues. Losses at the gene ends were 1 base for V and 4 bases for J; bases not matched to a gene: 7. From germline, CDR1 is SNHLY and CDR2 FYNNEI. CDR3 nucleotides: TGTGCCAGCAGTGAAGTAGGGGGGACAGGGACCTATGGCTACACCTTC. It specifies CASSEVGGTGTYGYTF.

This clonotype has ten or more counts. A read error may account for a junction end that differs from germline. This rearrangement joins TRBV25-1 to TRBJ2-3; possibly TRBD2 for D (7 bases). Germline lookup yields CDR1 MGHDK and CDR2 SYGVNS. The CDR3 contains 15 residues. CDR3 DNA: TGTGCCAGCAGTGAATCCGGGGGGCCAACAGGTACGCAGTATTTT. Protein product: CASSESGGPTGTQYF.

About this clonotype itself: A much more abundant neighbour one base away suggests this may be a read error. The chain is built from TRBV4-2 and TRBJ2-3; D gene uncertain. With 1 base removed from V and 0 bases from J, the gap between germline ends came to 14 bases. Germline V gene sequence: CDR1 LGHNA, CDR2 YNFKEQ. CDR3 length: 17 amino acids. The CDR3 loop reads CASSQAVDPTSTDTQYF. In nucleotides, the CDR3 is TGTGCCAGCAGCCAAGCGGTAGACCCCACTAGCACAGATACGCAGTATTTT.

Ten or more counts support this clonotype. The V gene is TRBV5-6, the J gene TRBJ2-3; D gene uncertain. Trimming pared 4 bases from V and 2 bases from J, leaving 8 bases between. This CDR3 spans 13 amino acids. Germline lookup yields CDR1 SGHDT and CDR2 YYEEEE. The CDR3 region is CASSRTDTDTQYF. The CDR3 bases are TGTGCCAGCAGCCGGACGGACACAGATACGCAGTATTTT.

There are a few counts of this clonotype. The J gene is TRBJ1-4, the V gene TRBV18; TRBD1 is a possible D gene (5 bases). The germline V and J ends were trimmed by 1 base and 5 bases, with 14 bases remaining between them. Germline-derived CDR1 and CDR2 are KGHSH and LQKENI. The CDR3 loop spans 16 amino acids. DNA of the CDR3: TGTGCCAGCTCACCACTTAGGGGAATTTCCAATGAAAAACTGTTTTTT. It translates to CASSPLRGISNEKLFF.

This clonotype has a count of ten or more. This sequence joins TRBV20-1 and TRBJ2-2; 7 bases are a match to TRBD2. Trimming took 4 bases from V and 4 from J; bases not matched to a gene: 15. CDR3 length equals 17 residues. Germline V CDR1 and CDR2: DFQATT, SNEGSKA (reference sequence). CDR3 nucleotides: TGCAGTGCTACAACCCGCAGGACTAGTGATCGCACCGGGGAGCTGTTTTTT. Encoded protein: CSATTRRTSDRTGELFF.

Only a few counts were recorded for this clonotype. The V gene is TRBV20-1, the J gene TRBJ2-7; 9 nucleotides match TRBD1. The CDR3 runs 14 residues. Losses at the gene ends were 1 base for V and 7 bases for J; bases not matched to a gene: 8. Germline V gene sequence: CDR1 DFQATT, CDR2 SNEGSKA (reference sequence). The chain's CDR3 is CSARGRTGVAEQYF. The CDR3 coding sequence is TGCAGTGCTAGAGGTAGGACAGGGGTCGCAGAGCAGTACTTC.

The chain links TRBV6-1 to TRBJ1-5; 9 bases map to TRBD1. Trimming cost V 10 bases and J 3 bases; bases outside gene matches: 4. CDR3 length: 13 amino acids. Germline CDR1 is MNHNS and CDR2 is SASEGT. The CDR3, as DNA: TGTGCCACTCGGACAGGGGACAATCAGCCCCAGCATTTT. Translated: CATRTGDNQPQHF.

This clonotype was found many times. The chain joins TRBV7-6 to TRBJ2-1; TRBD2 matches at 8 bases. This CDR3 comprises 15 residues. J was trimmed by 7 bases and V by 1 base; bases with no gene match: 6. CDR1 SGHVS and CDR2 FNYEAQ come from the germline V gene. The CDR3 here is CASSLVAGGSNEQFF. DNA for the CDR3: TGTGCCAGCAGCTTAGTGGCGGGAGGCAGTAATGAGCAGTTCTTC.

This clonotype was observed at least ten times. The rearrangement joins TRBV7-9 to TRBJ2-3; maybe TRBD2 (6 bases). CDR1 SEHNR and CDR2 FQNEAQ come from the germline V gene (reference sequence). CDR3 length equals 13 residues. The V and J ends lost 2 bases and 6 bases respectively, with 9 bases between them. The CDR3 spells CASSLLARDTQYF. CDR3 nucleotide sequence: TGTGCCAGCAGCTTACTAGCGAGGGATACGCAGTATTTT.

The V gene is TRBV3-1, the J gene TRBJ1-2; a possible D gene is TRBD1 (5 bases). CDR1 and CDR2 (germline): LGHDT, YNNKEL (reference sequence). CDR3 size: 16 residues. Trimming took off 0 bases at V and 1 base at J, with 12 bases between the two ends. In DNA form, the CDR3 reads TGTGCCAGCAGCCAAGATGGGGGGGGAATTAACTATGGCTACACCTTC. It specifies CASSQDGGGINYGYTF.

This clonotype has ten or more counts. The V and J genes are TRBV7-2 and TRBJ1-3, with D possibly TRBD1 on 6 matching bases. V was pared by 5 bases and J by 4 bases, with 18 bases between. The CDR3 is 16 residues long. Germline V CDR1 and CDR2: SGHTA, FQGNSA. CDR3 residues: CASSRRGGGSGNTIYF. CDR3 in DNA: TGTGCCAGCAGCCGGCGGGGGGGGGGCTCCGGAAACACCATATATTTT.

This chain connects TRBV29-1 to TRBJ2-7; D may correspond to TRBD1 or TRBD2 (5 bases each). The CDR3 is 10 residues long. V lost 7 bases, J lost 5 bases, and 9 bases lay in between. Germline V gene lookup returns CDR1 SQVTM and CDR2 ANQGSEA. The CDR3 spells CSGRGDEQYF. CDR3 sequence (DNA): TGCAGCGGTCGGGGCGACGAGCAGTACTTC.

A word on this clonotype: One base away lies a much larger clone, so this may be a sequencing read error. The J gene is TRBJ2-7, the V gene TRBV5-4; D call uncertain. CDR1 SGHNT and CDR2 YYREEE come from the germline V gene (reference sequence). The CDR3 has 12 residues. For the CDR3, the DNA is TGTGCCAGCAACTTGCTCAGGCGCGAGCAGTACTTC. Translated, it gives CASNLLRREQYF. The variable domain in full, completed from reference TRBV5-4 and TRBJ2-7, reads ETGVTQSPTHLIKTRGQQVTLRCSSQSGHNTVSWYQQALGQGPQFIFQYYREEENGRGNFPPRFSGLQFPNYSSELNVNALELDDSALYLCASNLLRREQYFGPGTRLTVT.

This clonotype was seen ten or more times. The V call is TRBV5-5, the J call TRBJ2-7; maybe TRBD1 (5 bases). CDR3 length equals 14 residues. CDR1 and CDR2 (germline): SGHKS, YYEKEE (reference sequence). The germline V and J ends were trimmed by 2 bases and 0 bases, with 9 bases remaining between them. In nucleotides, the CDR3 is TGTGCCAGCAGCTTCCAGGGATTCTCCTACGAGCAGTACTTC. Its translation: CASSFQGFSYEQYF.

This sequence joins TRBV7-2 and TRBJ2-2; 10 bases are shared with TRBD2. Germline lookup yields CDR1 SGHTA and CDR2 FQGNSA. The V segment lost 5 bases and the J segment 6 bases; nucleotides outside the gene matches: 6. This CDR3 contains 15 residues. The CDR3 DNA follows: TGTGCCAGCAGCCGAGAAAGCGGGGGGGCCGGGGAGCTGTTTTTT. It yields the protein CASSRESGGAGELFF. Full variable domain (rest looked up from reference TRBV7-2 and TRBJ2-2): GAGVSQSPSNKVTEKGKDVELRCDPISGHTALYWYRQSLGQGLEFLIYFQGNSAPDKSGLPSDRFSAERTGGSVSTLTIQRTQQEDSAVYLCASSRESGGAGELFFGEGSRLTVL.

The table lists this clonotype with a few counts. Possible read error: a much larger clone is one base away. The V and J genes are TRBV20-1 and TRBJ2-7, with 10 nucleotides matching TRBD2. J was trimmed by 6 bases and V by 6 bases; bases with no gene match: 11. CDR3 length: 14 residues. Germline V gene lookup returns CDR1 DFQATT and CDR2 SNEGSKA (reference sequence). The chain's CDR3 is CSAAPSGRISEQYF. The CDR3 DNA reads TGCAGTGCAGCCCCTAGCGGGAGAATTTCCGAGCAGTACTTC.